The present T cell receptor (beta chain) was sequenced within a study of blood T cells in healthy people across ages (dated by TCRdb to 2013 to 2016). Describing the broader study: In model experiments, template switching captured about one uniquely barcoded TCR beta cDNA molecule for every two T cells. To track age-related changes in TCR beta repertoire diversity, the study relied on deep sequencing normalized with unique cDNA molecular identifiers. The donors were divided into four age groups: young (average around 15 years), middle-aged (under 40), aged (approximately 62) and long-lived (about 84). For two donors (one aged 18 to 29 and one aged 80 or older), the study analyzed two additional independent replicas of 1 million unique cDNA reads from the same blood draw.

The roughly 39 donors, aged roughly 6 to 100 years, were systemically healthy Caucasian individuals from Russia. Each donor gave about 11 milliliters of peripheral blood, drawn into EDTA-treated Vacutainer tubes. Ficoll-Paque density-gradient centrifugation was used to isolate PBMCs, with at least 6.5 million per sample. Trizol reagent was used to extract total RNA from the PBMCs, yielding at least 6 micrograms per sample. For every donor, flow cytometry on a PBMC aliquot measured the percentage of naive CD45RAhigh/CD27high T cells. This clonotype was picked up a small number of times. Its antigen is not yet known. It has no much larger one-base neighbor in the sample; base qualities were not kept. The research as a whole found: Estimates of total diversity based on one million sequenced T cells were regarded as lower bounds and as underestimates. The percentage of naive T cells measured by flow cytometry correlated strongly with observed TCR beta diversity. As age increased, observed TCR beta diversity per million T cells dropped in a roughly linear way, and a significant reduction was already evident by age roughly 40. Donor CMV infection status was unknown, potentially confounding age-related changes in expanded clonotypes. The long-lived group showed more naive CD4+ T cells, fewer expanded clones and increased TCR diversity than the aged group, suggesting age selection. Because profiling used bulk unsorted PBMCs, naive and antigen-experienced compartments could not be compared conclusively.

Libraries came from 5' RACE. Reads for this sample came from an Illumina HiSeq 2500. A second PCR of about 6 to 12 cycles was run with a J-beta primer mix and a sample-barcoded 5' primer. A template-switch 5' adaptor carrying 12 random nucleotides introduced a unique molecular identifier onto each TCR beta cDNA molecule. Each sample yielded at least 2.5 million CDR3-containing paired-end reads. First-strand cDNA was synthesized from all RNA with the Mint cDNA synthesis kit, primed by a TRBC-specific oligonucleotide. After uracil-DNA glycosylase treatment, a first 18-cycle PCR used universal primers M1SS and BC2_uni_R on all cDNA. On the authors' methods: For normalization, 1 million high-quality reads, each with a distinct molecular identifier, were randomly selected from each sample. Instead of being binned into consensus sequences, reads that shared molecular identifiers were thrown out. MiTCR, set to a Q25 quality threshold and the strictest error-elimination algorithm, was used for CDR3 identification, clonotype clustering and error correction. Lower-bound total TCR beta diversity was estimated with a nonparametric unseen species model using Euler transformation. TCRdb passed the public sequencing reads through fastp at Q25 and MiXCR, retaining productive beta sequences. Each entry is one CDR3 protein sequence, shown with its most common DNA and genes. TCRdb, not the original authors, processed these V and J calls. The sample data list over 750,000 distinct CDR3 sequences, and around 25% of these were observed just once. The ten biggest clones cover under 9.5% of the sample.

CDR1 LGHDT and CDR2 YNNKEL were looked up in the germline V gene (reference sequence). The CDR3 holds 16 amino acids from the cysteine to the phenylalanine. Solely the CDR3 DNA is kept, with 48 bases framed from the first base. These data also formed part of another study, on T cells of mothers and their children. The second source states: The donors were nine systemically healthy Caucasian individuals, made up of three mothers and their six children. cDNA synthesis consumed the entire amount of extracted RNA, loaded at around 1.5 ug RNA in each 15 ul reaction. Sample barcodes and 2-4 random nucleotides were added via the M1S primer in the second PCR. Each mother yielded over 9 million TCR beta CDR3 reads and each child about 3 million reads. Thymic selection similarly shapes TCR recombination output in related and unrelated pairs, with minor effect from inherited differences. Related mother-child pairs always showed normalized repertoire overlap that was slightly higher than in unrelated mother-child pairs, though the difference was never significant. With a sensitivity of approximately 96 clones per million clonotypes, no persistent microchimeric T cell clones were detected. The study used deep NGS to compare TCR beta repertoires of mothers and children, seeking features distinguishing related mother-child pairs from unrelated individuals. On average, the children were about 10 +/- 4 years old, while the mothers were about 38 +/- 4 years old. After adapter ligation was performed with NEBNext reagents, the libraries were sequenced on an Illumina HiSeq 2000 with 100+100 nt paired-end reads. To prevent cross-contamination, the mother and child libraries were prepared a month apart and were sequenced in separate runs. For each donor, between about 450,000 and 2,300,000 distinct TCR beta clonotypes were identified. Naive TCR beta clonotypes were estimated from low-frequency clonotypes matched to each donor's FACS-determined naive share, without sorting.

This chain is built from TRBV3-1 and TRBJ2-5; 10 middle bases align to TRBD2. With the DNA end fitting TRBJ2-7 better, the J assignment may be wrong. The origin of this receptor is a boy aged 5-17 years in good health. The sequenced sample was blood. DNA sequence: TGTGCCAGCAGCCAAGGCCGACTAGCGGGTTCCTACGAGCAGTACTTC. The encoded protein is CASSQGRLAGSYEQYF.